The 7 T cell receptor beta chains presented below share a single source sample, sequenced in a study of blood T cell repertoires in COVID-19. Sequencing was performed with immunoSEQ multiplex PCR; in TCRdb, only in-frame clones are kept and a portion is missing. The sample includes approximately 400,000 clones, about 80% of them seen just once. The specimen sequenced was peripheral blood. The receptors here all came from a human donor with acute or convalescent COVID-19. The donor label of this sample is uncertain.

This clone was recorded only once. V gene TRBV9 combines with J gene TRBJ2-5; TRBD1 aligns across 8 bases. This CDR3 is 14 amino acids long. The V gene end was trimmed by 3 bases and the J gene end by 5 bases; junction bases not matched to a gene: 6. The germline gives CDR1 SGDLS, CDR2 YYNGEE. This CDR3 is CASSEPDRDETQYF. The CDR3 DNA reads TGTGCCAGCAGCGAGCCGGACAGGGACGAGACCCAGTACTTC.

V gene TRBV21-1 combines with J gene TRBJ1-5; TRBD1, as called in the table, went unchecked against the DNA. TRBV21-1 is noted as a pseudogene. The CDR3 loop spans 19 amino acids. CDR3 sequence: CASIQRLRWLGQGPQPQHF. The CDR3 region has the DNA TGTGCCAGCATCCAAAGGCTCCGGTGGCTGGGACAGGGGCCTCAGCCCCAGCATTTT.

This clone was detected once. CDR3 protein: CASSSHSWDINQPQHF. CDR3 DNA: TGTGCCAGCAGCTCACATAGTTGGGACATAAATCAGCCCCAGCATTTT. The chain has TRBV7-8 and TRBJ1-5, with a weak D call TRBD1 (6 bases). Germline V CDR1 and CDR2: SGHVS, FQNEAQ. Trimming pared 4 bases from V and 4 bases from J, leaving 17 bases between. The CDR3 extends over 16 amino acids.

The chain recombines TRBV6-1 with TRBJ1-2; no definite D call. V was pared by 3 bases and J by 4 bases, with 21 bases between. CDR1 is MNHNS and CDR2 is SASEGT in the germline V gene. The CDR3 length is 17 residues. The CDR3 sequence is CASSDSERKTSSYGYTF. DNA for the CDR3: TGTGCCAGCAGTGATAGTGAACGGAAGACCTCTAGCTATGGCTACACCTTC.

The CDR3 is CASRDRNLNTEAFF. In DNA form, the CDR3 reads TGTGCCAGCAGGGACAGAAACTTGAACACTGAAGCTTTCTTT. The chain recombines TRBV2 with TRBJ1-1; TRBD1 is a possible D gene (6 bases). CDR3 length: 14 residues. Germline loops: CDR1 SNHLY, CDR2 FYNNEI. V gave up 6 bases and J gave up 0 bases, with 11 bases separating them.

The V gene is TRBV18, the J gene TRBJ2-7; 7 bases line up with TRBD1. The CDR3 has 13 amino acids. CDR1 KGHSH and CDR2 LQKENI come from the germline V gene. J lost 5 bases, V lost 5 bases, and 6 bases had no gene match. The chain's CDR3 is CASSAQQGNEQYF. The CDR3 DNA is TGTGCCAGCTCAGCCCAACAGGGGAACGAGCAGTACTTC.

This clone was counted a few times. The rearrangement joins TRBV18 to TRBJ2-6, with unresolved D. Trimming left V 6 bases short and J 0 bases short, with 9 bases between. CDR3 length: 15 amino acids. Germline values: CDR1 KGHSH, CDR2 LQKENI. CDR3 DNA sequence: TGTGCCAGCTCTTACGGTCGCTCTGGGGCCAACGTCCTGACTTTC. This translates into CASSYGRSGANVLTF.